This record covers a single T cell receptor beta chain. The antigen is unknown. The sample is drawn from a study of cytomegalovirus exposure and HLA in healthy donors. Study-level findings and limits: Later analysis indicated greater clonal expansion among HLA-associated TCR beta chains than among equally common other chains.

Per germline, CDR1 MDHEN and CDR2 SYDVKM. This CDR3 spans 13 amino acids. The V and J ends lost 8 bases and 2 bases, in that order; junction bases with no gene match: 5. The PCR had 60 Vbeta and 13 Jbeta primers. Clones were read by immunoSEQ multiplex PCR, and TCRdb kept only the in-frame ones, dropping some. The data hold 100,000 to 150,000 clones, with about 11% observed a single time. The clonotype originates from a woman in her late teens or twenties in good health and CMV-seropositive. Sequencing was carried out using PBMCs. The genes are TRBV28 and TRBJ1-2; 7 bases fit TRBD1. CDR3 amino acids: CASLEGQNYGYTF. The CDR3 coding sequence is TGTGCCAGCTTGGAGGGACAGAACTATGGCTACACCTTC.